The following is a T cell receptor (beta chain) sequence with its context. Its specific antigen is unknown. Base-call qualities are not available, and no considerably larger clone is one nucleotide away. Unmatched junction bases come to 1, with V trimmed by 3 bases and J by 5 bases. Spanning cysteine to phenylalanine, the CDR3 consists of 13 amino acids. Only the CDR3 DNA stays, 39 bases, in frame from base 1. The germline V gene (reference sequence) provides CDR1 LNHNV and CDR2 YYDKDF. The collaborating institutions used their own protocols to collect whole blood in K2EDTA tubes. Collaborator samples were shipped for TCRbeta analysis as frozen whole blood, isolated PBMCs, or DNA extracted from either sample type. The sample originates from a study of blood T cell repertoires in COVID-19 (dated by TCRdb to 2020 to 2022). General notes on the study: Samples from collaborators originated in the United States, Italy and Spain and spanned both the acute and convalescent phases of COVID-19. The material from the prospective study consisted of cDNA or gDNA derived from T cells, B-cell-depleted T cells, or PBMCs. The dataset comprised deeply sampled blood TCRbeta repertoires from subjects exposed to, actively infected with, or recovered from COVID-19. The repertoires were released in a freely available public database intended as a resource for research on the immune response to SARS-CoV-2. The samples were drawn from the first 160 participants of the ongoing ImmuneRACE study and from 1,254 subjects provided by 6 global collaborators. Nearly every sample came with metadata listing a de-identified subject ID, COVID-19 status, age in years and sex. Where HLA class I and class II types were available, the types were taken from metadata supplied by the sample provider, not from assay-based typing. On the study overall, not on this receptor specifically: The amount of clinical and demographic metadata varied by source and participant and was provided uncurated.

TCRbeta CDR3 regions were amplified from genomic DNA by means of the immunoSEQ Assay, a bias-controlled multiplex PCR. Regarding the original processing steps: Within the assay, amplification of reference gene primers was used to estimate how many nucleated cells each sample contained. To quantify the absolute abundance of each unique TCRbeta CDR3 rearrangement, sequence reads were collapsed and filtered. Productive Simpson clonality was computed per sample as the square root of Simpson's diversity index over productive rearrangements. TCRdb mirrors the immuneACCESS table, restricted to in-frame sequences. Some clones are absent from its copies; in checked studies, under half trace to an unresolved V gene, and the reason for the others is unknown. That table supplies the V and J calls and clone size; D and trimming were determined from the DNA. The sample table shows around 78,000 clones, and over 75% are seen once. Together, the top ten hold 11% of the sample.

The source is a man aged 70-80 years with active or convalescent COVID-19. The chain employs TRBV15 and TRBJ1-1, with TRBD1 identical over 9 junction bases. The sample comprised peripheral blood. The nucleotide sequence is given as TGTGCCACCAGCAGCGACAGGGGGACTGAAGCTTTCTTT. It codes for CATSSDRGTEAFF.